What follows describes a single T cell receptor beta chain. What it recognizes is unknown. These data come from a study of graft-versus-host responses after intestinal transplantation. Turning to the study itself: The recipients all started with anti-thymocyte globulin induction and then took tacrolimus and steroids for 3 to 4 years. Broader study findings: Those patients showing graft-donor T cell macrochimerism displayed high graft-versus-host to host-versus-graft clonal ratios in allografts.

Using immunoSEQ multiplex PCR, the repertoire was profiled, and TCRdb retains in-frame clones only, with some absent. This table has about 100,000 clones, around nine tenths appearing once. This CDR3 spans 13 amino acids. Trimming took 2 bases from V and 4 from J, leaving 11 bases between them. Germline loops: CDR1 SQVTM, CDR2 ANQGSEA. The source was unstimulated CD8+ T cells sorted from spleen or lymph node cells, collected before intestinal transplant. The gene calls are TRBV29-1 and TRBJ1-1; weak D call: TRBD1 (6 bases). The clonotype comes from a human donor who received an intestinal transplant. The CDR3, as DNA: TGCAGCGTTGAACGGGGGGGGCCCACTGAAGCTTTCTTT. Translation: CSVERGGPTEAFF.